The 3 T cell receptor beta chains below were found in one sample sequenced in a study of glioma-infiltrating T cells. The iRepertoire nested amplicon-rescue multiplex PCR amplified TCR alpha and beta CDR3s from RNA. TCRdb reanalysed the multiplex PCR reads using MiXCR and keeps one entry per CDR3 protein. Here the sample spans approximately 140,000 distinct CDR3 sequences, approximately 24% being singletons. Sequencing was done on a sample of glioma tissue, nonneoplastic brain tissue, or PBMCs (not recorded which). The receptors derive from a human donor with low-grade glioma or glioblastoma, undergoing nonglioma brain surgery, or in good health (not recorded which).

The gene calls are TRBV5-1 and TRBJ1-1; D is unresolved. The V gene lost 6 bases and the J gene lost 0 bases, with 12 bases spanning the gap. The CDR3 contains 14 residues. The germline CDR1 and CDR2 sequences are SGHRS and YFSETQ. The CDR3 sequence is CASKVSKMNTEAFF. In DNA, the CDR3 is TGCGCCAGCAAGGTATCTAAAATGAACACTGAAGCTTTCTTT.

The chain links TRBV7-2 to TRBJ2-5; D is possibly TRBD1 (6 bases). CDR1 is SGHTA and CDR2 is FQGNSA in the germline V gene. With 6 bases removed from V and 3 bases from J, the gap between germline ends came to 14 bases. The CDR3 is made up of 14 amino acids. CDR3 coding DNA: TGTGCCAGCAGTCCGACAGGACTTAAAGAGACCCAGTACTTC. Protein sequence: CASSPTGLKETQYF.

CDR3 sequence: CASRRTGGNEQYV. CDR3 nucleotide sequence: TGTGCCAGCAGGAGGACAGGGGGTAACGAGCAGTACGTC. This chain uses TRBV2 with TRBJ2-7; 10 bases line up with TRBD1. The length of the CDR3 is 13 residues. Trimming removed 6 bases from V and 5 bases from J; junction bases left unmatched: 4. Germline V lookup: CDR1 SNHLY, CDR2 FYNNEI.